The sequence of this TCR beta chain was determined in a study of blood T cell repertoires in COVID-19. The overall study: Samples taken during acute and convalescent COVID-19 were collected in the United States, Italy and Spain. PBMCs, B-cell-depleted T cells, or T cells provided the cDNA or gDNA that made up the material.

Methods used by the authors: Reference gene primer amplification gave estimated nucleated cell counts. Profiled with immunoSEQ multiplex PCR; TCRdb holds only in-frame clones, not every one. That table is the source of V, J and clone size, and D and trimming were worked out from the DNA. The sample shows around 260,000 clones, approximately 85% of them seen only once. This CDR3 region has 11 residues. Germline lookup yields CDR1 MDHEN and CDR2 SYDVKM. V lost 6 bases to trimming and J lost 2 bases, with 4 bases between them. This clone was counted a few times. The chain recombines TRBV28 with TRBJ1-1; D gene ambiguous. The source is a human donor in a cohort sampled during active COVID-19. The material sequenced was peripheral blood. CDR3 protein: CASRSNTEAFF. The CDR3 bases are TGTGCCAGCAGGTCTAACACTGAAGCTTTCTTT.